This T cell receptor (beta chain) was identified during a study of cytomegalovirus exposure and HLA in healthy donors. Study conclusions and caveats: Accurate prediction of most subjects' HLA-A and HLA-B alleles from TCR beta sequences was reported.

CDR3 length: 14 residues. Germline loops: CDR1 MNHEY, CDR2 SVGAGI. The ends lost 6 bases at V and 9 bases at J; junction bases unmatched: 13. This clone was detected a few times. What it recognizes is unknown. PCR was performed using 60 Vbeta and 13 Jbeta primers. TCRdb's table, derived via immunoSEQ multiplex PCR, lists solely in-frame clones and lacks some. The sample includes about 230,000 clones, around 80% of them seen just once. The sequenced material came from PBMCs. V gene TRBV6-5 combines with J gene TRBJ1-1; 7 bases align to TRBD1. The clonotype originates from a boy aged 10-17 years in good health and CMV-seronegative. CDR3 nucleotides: TGTGCCAGCAGCCGACAGGGAACTGGCATTAAAGCTTTCTTT. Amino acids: CASSRQGTGIKAFF.